This T cell receptor beta chain comes out of a study of blood T cell repertoires in COVID-19 (dated by TCRdb to between 2020 and 2021). With regard to the full study: Samples from collaborators originated in the United States, Italy and Spain and spanned both the acute and convalescent phases of COVID-19. The prospective study material was composed of cDNA or gDNA derived from T cells, B-cell-depleted T cells, or PBMCs. Deeply sampled blood TCRbeta repertoires from subjects exposed to, actively infected with, or recovered from COVID-19 were included in the dataset. The repertoires were made available in a free public database intended to serve as a resource for research on the immune response to SARS-CoV-2. The samples were drawn from the first 160 participants of the ongoing ImmuneRACE study and from over 950 subjects provided by 6 global collaborators. The sample metadata nearly always contained a de-identified subject ID, COVID-19 status, age in years and sex. Where HLA class I and class II types were available, the types were taken from metadata supplied by the sample provider, not from assay-based typing. The paper as a whole reports these results and caveats: Clinical and demographic metadata were provided uncurated, with the amount varying by source and participant.

The germline V gene specifies SGHRS as CDR1 and YFSETQ as CDR2. Relative to germline, V is missing 0 bases and J is missing 7 bases, with 4 bases of the junction outside any gene match. The CDR3 numbers 14 residues from cysteine through phenylalanine. Only CDR3 DNA remains: 42 bases, in frame from the first base. TCRbeta CDR3 regions were amplified from genomic DNA using the immunoSEQ Assay, a bias-controlled multiplex PCR. As for the original processing: The number of nucleated cells in each sample was estimated from the amplification of reference gene primers within the assay. To quantify the absolute abundance of each unique TCRbeta CDR3 rearrangement, sequence reads were collapsed and filtered. For each sample, productive Simpson clonality was calculated as the square root of Simpson's diversity index over productive rearrangements. The table was pulled from immuneACCESS by TCRdb, which kept in-frame rearrangements only. Such tables lose some clones; where checked, under half of the loss comes from unresolved V genes, and the rest has no known cause. The V and J calls and clone size come from that table; D and trimming were worked out from the DNA. This sample has about 58,000 clones in its table, and around nine tenths of those were observed once. In total, the top ten clones hold more than 6.5% of the sample.

The collaborating institutions used their own protocols to collect whole blood in K2EDTA tubes. For TCRbeta analysis, collaborators shipped samples in one of three forms: frozen whole blood, isolated PBMCs, or DNA extracted from either of those sample types. Concerning this clone itself: Its antigen is still unknown. The record has no base qualities; no much larger clone is one base away.

This receptor was obtained from a human donor with active COVID-19. The donor label of this sample is uncertain. Sequencing input: peripheral blood. Recombination linked TRBV5-1 to TRBJ1-2, with 9 junctional bases fitting TRBD1. The DNA sequence is given as TGCGCCAGCAGCTTGGTAACAGGGGGCGCTGGCTACACCTTC. This gives the protein CASSLVTGGAGYTF.